This entry lists 6 T cell receptor beta chains sequenced from one sample in a study of blood T cell repertoires in COVID-19. Clones were sequenced by immunoSEQ multiplex PCR, and TCRdb holds only the in-frame ones, with some missing. The data show around 180,000 clones, approximately 86% seen once. The sample was peripheral blood. These receptors originate from a woman under 40 with active or convalescent COVID-19.

The rearrangement uses TRBV19 and TRBJ2-5, with 8 bases that match TRBD1. The CDR3 covers 13 residues. Germline assignment: CDR1 LNHDA and CDR2 SQIVND (reference sequence). The V segment lost 7 bases and the J segment 5 bases; nucleotides outside the gene matches: 6. CDR3 sequence reads: CASTPTGVETQYF. For the CDR3, the DNA is TGTGCCAGTACCCCGACAGGGGTGGAGACCCAGTACTTC.

This clone has only one observation. The V gene is TRBV5-1, the J gene TRBJ1-3; 9 bases fit TRBD1. The CDR3 consists of 15 residues. Trimming removed 4 bases from V and 4 bases from J; junction bases left unmatched: 6. CDR1 and CDR2 (germline): SGHRS, YFSETQ. CDR3 bases: TGCGCCAGCAGCGCCGGGACAGGGATGGGAAACACCATATATTTT. Translated: CASSAGTGMGNTIYF.

The chain combines TRBV28 with TRBJ1-5; D unresolved. The V and J ends lost 1 base and 4 bases respectively, with 11 bases between them. This CDR3 region has 15 residues. Per the germline V gene, CDR1 is MDHEN and CDR2 is SYDVKM. CDR3: CASSLLTYANQPQHF. CDR3 nucleotide sequence: TGTGCCAGCAGTTTATTGACATACGCTAATCAGCCCCAGCATTTT.

The chain recombines TRBV14 with TRBJ2-1, with a possible D match to TRBD2 (6 bases). V lost 4 bases to trimming and J lost 8 bases, with 15 bases between them. Germline V CDR1 and CDR2: SGHDN, FVKESK. This CDR3 region has 14 residues. The CDR3 DNA is TGTGCCAGCAGCCCTACTAGCTTGTTCGATGAGCAGTTCTTC. The encoded protein is CASSPTSLFDEQFF.

This chain uses TRBV19 with TRBJ1-1, with D perhaps matching TRBD1 (6 bases). This CDR3 has 14 residues. V dropped 5 bases and J dropped 6 bases, with 16 bases sitting between them. The V gene's germline CDR1 is LNHDA and CDR2 SQIVND (reference sequence). CDR3: CASSVGQPWSEAFF. The CDR3, as DNA: TGTGCCAGTAGTGTTGGACAGCCCTGGTCTGAAGCTTTCTTT. The full variable domain, its missing parts supplied by reference TRBV19 and TRBJ1-1, is DGGITQSPKYLFRKEGQNVTLSCEQNLNHDAMYWYRQDPGQGLRLIYYSQIVNDFQKGDIAEGYSVSREKKESFPLTVTSAQKNPTAFYLCASSVGQPWSEAFFGQGTRLTVV.

The genes are TRBV12-3 or TRBV12-4 and TRBJ1-5; no firm D call. Trimming shortened V by 2 bases and J by 7 bases, and 9 bases separated the two germline ends. The CDR3 length is 13 residues. The DNA for the CDR3 is TGTGCCAGCAGTTTAAGGGAGTTCCAGCCCCAGCATTTT. Its protein product is CASSLREFQPQHF.